This entry features one T cell receptor beta chain sequence. What it recognizes is unknown. The entry originates in a study of CD8 T cells in ankylosing spondylitis. Findings and caveats of the study: A TCR beta motif of seven or eight highly homologous variants appeared characteristic of ankylosing spondylitis blood.

TCRdb used MiXCR to reprocess the 5' RACE reads, holding one entry per CDR3 protein. This repertoire shows under 950,000 distinct CDR3 sequences, 15% to 20% found once; its top ten account for about a fifth. This CDR3 has 15 amino acids. The trim removed 3 bases at V and 5 bases at J, leaving 9 bases unmatched. Germline-derived CDR1 and CDR2 are SGHRS and YFSETQ. This chain uses TRBV5-1 with TRBJ2-7; TRBD1 matches at 9 bases. Sequencing input: blood, either unsorted or a sorted T cell fraction (not recorded which). The sequence was collected from a male donor with ankylosing spondylitis. This CDR3 is CASSSRGTGSDEQYF. CDR3 sequence (DNA): TGCGCCAGCAGCTCTCGCGGGACAGGGAGCGACGAGCAGTACTTC.